One and the same sample provided the 9 T cell receptor beta chains below, sequenced in a study of cytomegalovirus exposure and HLA in healthy donors. The PCR contained 60 Vbeta and 13 Jbeta primers. Clones were sequenced by immunoSEQ multiplex PCR, and TCRdb holds only the in-frame ones, with some missing. The sample has around 200,000 clones; around four fifths are singletons. Sequencing was done on a sample of PBMCs. These receptors originate from a female donor in good health and CMV-seronegative.

This clone was recorded a few times. The chain has TRBV6-6 and TRBJ2-1; D may be TRBD1 (6 bases). Germline values: CDR1 MNHNY, CDR2 SVGAGI (reference sequence). The CDR3 contains 16 residues. V was trimmed by 0 bases and J by 2 bases, leaving 11 bases between them. The CDR3 DNA reads as TGTGCCAGCAGTTACTCATTGGACAGTACCTACAATGAGCAGTTCTTC. Protein product: CASSYSLDSTYNEQFF.

This sequence joins TRBV5-4 and TRBJ2-7; TRBD1 matches at 8 bases. The germline CDR1 and CDR2 sequences are SGHNT and YYREEE (reference sequence). The junction had 7 bases not matched to a gene; V was cut back by 0 bases and J by 5 bases. This CDR3 comprises 15 residues. The CDR3 bases are TGTGCCAGCAGCTTGGAGGGCAGGGGGCTCGACGAGCAGTACTTC. Protein product: CASSLEGRGLDEQYF.

The J gene is TRBJ2-7, the V gene TRBV19, with TRBD2 matching over 10 bases. Germline values: CDR1 LNHDA, CDR2 SQIVND (reference sequence). This CDR3 is 15 amino acids long. The V gene end was trimmed by 8 bases and the J gene end by 2 bases; junction bases not matched to a gene: 9. The CDR3 bases are TGTGCCAGTCGTCGAGCGGGAGGGCCTCCCTACGAGCAGTACTTC. It specifies CASRRAGGPPYEQYF.

A few counts support this clone. The CDR3 region is CASSLLGHIGLAANEQFF. CDR3 nucleotide sequence: TGTGCCAGCAGCTTACTCGGGCACATTGGGTTAGCGGCCAATGAGCAGTTCTTC. V and J are TRBV7-2 and TRBJ2-1, with D perhaps matching TRBD2 (6 bases). There are 18 residues in the CDR3. Germline CDR1 reads SGHTA; CDR2 reads FQGNSA. Deletions cut 2 bases from V and 6 bases from J, with 23 bases between.

V gene TRBV7-2 combines with J gene TRBJ1-5; D possibly corresponds to TRBD1 (5 bases). Between the trimmed V and J ends, which lost 1 base and 4 bases, there was a span of 11 bases. Germline loops: CDR1 SGHTA, CDR2 FQGNSA. This CDR3 spans 15 amino acids. The CDR3 loop is CASSLGDSWNQPQHF. In nucleotides, the CDR3 is TGTGCCAGCAGCTTAGGTGACAGCTGGAATCAGCCCCAGCATTTT. The whole variable domain, remainder taken from reference TRBV7-2 and TRBJ1-5, is GAGVSQSPSNKVTEKGKDVELRCDPISGHTALYWYRQSLGQGLEFLIYFQGNSAPDKSGLPSDRFSAERTGGSVSTLTIQRTQQEDSAVYLCASSLGDSWNQPQHFGDGTRLSIL.

This clone was seen only a few times. The genes are TRBV6-4 and TRBJ2-7; weak D call: TRBD2 (6 bases). Germline CDR1 is MRHNA and CDR2 is SNTAGT. CDR3 length: 15 amino acids. V shed 3 bases and J shed 1 base, with 13 bases lying between them. The CDR3 region has the DNA TGTGCCAGCAGTGAATCCCCTGGACTATCCTACGAGCAGTACTTC. Amino acids: CASSESPGLSYEQYF.

The chain is built from TRBV11-2 and TRBJ2-7, with D tentatively TRBD1 (5 bases). Trimming pared 8 bases from V and 2 bases from J, leaving 13 bases between. The CDR3 totals 13 residues. Germline V gene sequence: CDR1 SGHAT, CDR2 FQNNGV. CDR3 bases: TGTGCCAGCGTGCTGCAGACAGCCTACGAGCAGTACTTC. Encoded protein: CASVLQTAYEQYF.

V and J are TRBV5-1 and TRBJ1-1; TRBD1 agrees at 8 bases. V gave up 3 bases and J gave up 1 base; unmatched junction bases: 8. This CDR3 is 16 amino acids long. The germline V gene encodes CDR1 SGHRS and CDR2 YFSETQ. The CDR3 here is CASSSRQGPSNTEAFF. Here the CDR3 DNA reads TGCGCCAGCAGCTCTAGACAGGGGCCTTCGAACACTGAAGCTTTCTTT.

The rearrangement links TRBV28 to TRBJ2-2; 7 bases line up with TRBD1. Trimming at V came to 6 bases and at J to 6 bases, leaving 7 bases not matched to a gene. Germline CDR1 and CDR2: MDHEN and SYDVKM. The CDR3 covers 14 residues. As DNA, the CDR3 is TGTGCCAGCAGAATAACAGGGGTGGCCGGGGAGCTGTTTTTT. This encodes CASRITGVAGELFF. Supplemented by reference TRBV28 and TRBJ2-2, the full variable domain reads DVKVTQSSRYLVKRTGEKVFLECVQDMDHENMFWYRQDPGLGLRLIYFSYDVKMKEKGDIPEGYSVSREKKERFSLILESASTNQTSMYLCASRITGVAGELFFGEGSRLTVL.